This T cell receptor beta chain emerged from a study of blood T cell repertoires in COVID-19 (TCRdb year 2020). For context, the study as a whole: Samples covering the acute and convalescent phases of COVID-19 were provided by collaborators in the United States, Italy and Spain. The material from the prospective study consisted of cDNA or gDNA derived from T cells, B-cell-depleted T cells, or PBMCs. The dataset comprised deeply sampled blood TCRbeta repertoires from subjects exposed to, actively infected with, or recovered from COVID-19. The repertoires were released in a freely available public database meant as a resource for research on the immune response to SARS-CoV-2. The samples were drawn from the first 160 participants of the ongoing ImmuneRACE study and from 950 to 1,500 subjects provided by 6 global collaborators. Nearly every sample came with metadata listing a de-identified subject ID, COVID-19 status, age in years and sex. Where available, HLA class I and class II types were obtained from metadata supplied by the sample provider rather than from assay-based typing. On the study overall, not on this receptor specifically: The amount of clinical and demographic metadata varied by source and participant and was provided uncurated.

The CDR3, cysteine through phenylalanine, is 12 amino acids long. Left in the record is the CDR3 DNA by itself, 36 bases read in frame from the first base. Trimming removed 6 bases from V and 8 bases from J, leaving 11 bases between the germline ends. CDR1 is given as SEHNR and CDR2 as FQNEAQ, both from the germline V gene (reference sequence). Concerning this clone itself: There is no known antigen for this receptor. Base qualities are not recorded, but no much larger clone differs from it by a single base.

Whole blood was collected in K2EDTA tubes by collaborating institutions according to the institutions' own protocols. For TCRbeta analysis, collaborators shipped samples as frozen whole blood, isolated PBMCs, or DNA extracted from either of those sample types. TCRbeta CDR3 regions were amplified from genomic DNA by means of the immunoSEQ Assay, a bias-controlled multiplex PCR. The source study handled its data this way. The number of nucleated cells in each sample was estimated by amplification of reference gene primers within the assay. To quantify the absolute abundance of each unique TCRbeta CDR3 rearrangement, sequence reads were collapsed and filtered. For each sample, productive Simpson clonality was calculated by taking the square root of Simpson's diversity index across productive rearrangements. TCRdb took over this immuneACCESS table, retaining in-frame rearrangements with V and J assigned. Such tables are incomplete; in checked studies, under half of the missing clones stem from an unresolved V gene, and the remainder is unexplained. The V and J calls and the clone size are those of that table, but D and trimming were determined from the DNA. The sample has approximately 100,000 clones on record, less than 85% of them singletons. The ten largest clones represent 20% of the sample.

The sequencing sample was made of peripheral blood. The clonotype comes from a man aged 65-85 years with active or convalescent COVID-19. The rearrangement combines TRBV7-9 with TRBJ2-1; D gene: possibly TRBD2, on 5 matching bases. At the DNA level, the sequence is TGTGCCAGCAGTTGGGAGTTCGATGAGCAGTTCTTC. This translates into CASSWEFDEQFF. The CDR3 plus the reference TRBV7-9 and TRBJ2-1 genes for the other parts give the full variable domain: DTGVSQNPRHKITKRGQNVTFRCDPISEHNRLYWYRQTLGQGPEFLTYFQNEAQLEKSRLLSDRFSAERPKGSFSTLEIQRTEQGDSAMYLCASSWEFDEQFFGPGTRLTVL.